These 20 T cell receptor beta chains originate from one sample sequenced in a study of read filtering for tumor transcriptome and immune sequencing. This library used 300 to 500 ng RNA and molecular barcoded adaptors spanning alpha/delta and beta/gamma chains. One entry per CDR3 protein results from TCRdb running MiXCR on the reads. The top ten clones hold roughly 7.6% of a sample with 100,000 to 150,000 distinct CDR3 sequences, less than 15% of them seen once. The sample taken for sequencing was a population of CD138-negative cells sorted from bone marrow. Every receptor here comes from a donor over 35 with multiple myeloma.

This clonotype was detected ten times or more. The CDR3 protein is CASSFLQHGYTF. CDR3 nucleotide sequence: TGTGCCAGCAGCTTCCTGCAACATGGCTACACCTTC. The chain couples TRBV5-4 to TRBJ1-2; the D is unclear. Trimming shortened V by 2 bases and J by 6 bases, and 8 bases separated the two germline ends. The CDR3 has 12 amino acids. CDR1 and CDR2 from the germline V gene are SGHNT and YYREEE (reference sequence).

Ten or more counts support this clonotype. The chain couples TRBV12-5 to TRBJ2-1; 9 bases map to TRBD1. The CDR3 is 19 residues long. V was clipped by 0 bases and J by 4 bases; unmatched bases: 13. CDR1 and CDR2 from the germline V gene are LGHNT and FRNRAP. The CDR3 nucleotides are TGTGCTAGTGGTTTGGTACTAGGACAGGGGATACCTGGTTACAATGAGCAGTTCTTC. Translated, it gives CASGLVLGQGIPGYNEQFF. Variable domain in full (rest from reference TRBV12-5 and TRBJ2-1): DARVTQTPRHKVTEMGQEVTMRCQPILGHNTVFWYRQTMMQGLELLAYFRNRAPLDDSGMPKDRFSAEMPDATLATLKIQPSEPRDSAVYFCASGLVLGQGIPGYNEQFFGPGTRLTVL.

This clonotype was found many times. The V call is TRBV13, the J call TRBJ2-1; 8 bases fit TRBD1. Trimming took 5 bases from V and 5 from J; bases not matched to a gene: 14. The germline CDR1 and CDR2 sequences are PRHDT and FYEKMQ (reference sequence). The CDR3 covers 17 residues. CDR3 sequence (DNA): TGTGCCAGCAGCCCCGAGAGGACAGGGAGTTTGAACAATGAGCAGTTCTTC. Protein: CASSPERTGSLNNEQFF.

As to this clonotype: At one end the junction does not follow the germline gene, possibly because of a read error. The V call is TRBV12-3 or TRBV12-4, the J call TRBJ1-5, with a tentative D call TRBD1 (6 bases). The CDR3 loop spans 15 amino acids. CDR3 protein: CASRSQGRGNQPQRF. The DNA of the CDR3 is TGTGCCAGCAGGTCACAGGGAAGAGGAAATCAGCCCCAGCGTTTT.

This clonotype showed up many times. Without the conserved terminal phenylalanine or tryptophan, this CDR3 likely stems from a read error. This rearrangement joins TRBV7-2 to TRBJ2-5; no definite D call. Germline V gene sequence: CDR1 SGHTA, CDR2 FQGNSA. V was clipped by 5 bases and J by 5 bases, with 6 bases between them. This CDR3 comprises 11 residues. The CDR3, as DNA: TGTGCCAGCAGCGTAATGGAGACCCAGTACCTC. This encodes CASSVMETQYL.

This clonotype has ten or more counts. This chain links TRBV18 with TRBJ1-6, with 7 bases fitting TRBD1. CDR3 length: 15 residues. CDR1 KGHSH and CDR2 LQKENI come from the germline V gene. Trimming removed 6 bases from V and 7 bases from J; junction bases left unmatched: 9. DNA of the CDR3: TGTGCCAGCTCGCCTCTCGACAGGGTGAATTCACCCCTCCACTTT. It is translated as CASSPLDRVNSPLHF.

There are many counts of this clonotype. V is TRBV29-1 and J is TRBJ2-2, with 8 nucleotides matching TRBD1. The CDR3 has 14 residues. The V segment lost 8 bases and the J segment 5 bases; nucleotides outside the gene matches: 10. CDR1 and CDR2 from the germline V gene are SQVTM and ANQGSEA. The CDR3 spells CSFRQGAKTGELFF. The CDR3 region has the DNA TGCAGCTTTCGGCAGGGGGCTAAAACCGGGGAGCTGTTTTTT.

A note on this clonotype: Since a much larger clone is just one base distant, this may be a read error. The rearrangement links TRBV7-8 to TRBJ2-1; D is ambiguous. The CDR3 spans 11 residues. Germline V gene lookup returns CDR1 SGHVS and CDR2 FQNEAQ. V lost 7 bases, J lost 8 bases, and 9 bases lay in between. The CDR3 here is CASTMADEQFF. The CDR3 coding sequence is TGTGCCAGCACTATGGCGGATGAGCAGTTCTTC.

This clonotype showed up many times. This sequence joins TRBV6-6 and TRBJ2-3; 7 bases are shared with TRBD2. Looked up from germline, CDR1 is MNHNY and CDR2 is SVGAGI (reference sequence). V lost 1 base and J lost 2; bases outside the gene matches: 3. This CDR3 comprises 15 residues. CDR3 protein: CASSYWLAVTDTQYF. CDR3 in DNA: TGTGCCAGCAGTTACTGGCTAGCGGTCACAGATACGCAGTATTTT.

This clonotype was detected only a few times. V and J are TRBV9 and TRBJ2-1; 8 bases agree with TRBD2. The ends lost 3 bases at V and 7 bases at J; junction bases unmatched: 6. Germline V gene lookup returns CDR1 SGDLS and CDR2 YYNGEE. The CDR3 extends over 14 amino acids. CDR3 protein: CASSGAGVPNEQFF. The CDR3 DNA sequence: TGTGCCAGCAGCGGAGCGGGAGTTCCGAATGAGCAGTTCTTC.

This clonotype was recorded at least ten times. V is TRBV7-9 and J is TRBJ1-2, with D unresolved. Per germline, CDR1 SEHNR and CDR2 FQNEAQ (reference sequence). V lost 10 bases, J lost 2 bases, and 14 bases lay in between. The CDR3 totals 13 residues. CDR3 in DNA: TGTGCCACCCCTGAGGGATTCAACTATGGCTACACCTTC. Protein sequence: CATPEGFNYGYTF. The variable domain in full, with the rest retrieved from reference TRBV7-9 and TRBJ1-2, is DTGVSQNPRHKITKRGQNVTFRCDPISEHNRLYWYRQTLGQGPEFLTYFQNEAQLEKSRLLSDRFSAERPKGSFSTLEIQRTEQGDSAMYLCATPEGFNYGYTFGSGTRLTVV.

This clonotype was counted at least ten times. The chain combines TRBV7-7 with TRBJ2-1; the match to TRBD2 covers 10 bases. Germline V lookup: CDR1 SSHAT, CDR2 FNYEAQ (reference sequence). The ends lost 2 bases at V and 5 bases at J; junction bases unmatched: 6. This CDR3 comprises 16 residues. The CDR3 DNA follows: TGTGCCAGCAGCTTATTAGGGACTAGCGAAGACAATGAGCAGTTCTTC. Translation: CASSLLGTSEDNEQFF.

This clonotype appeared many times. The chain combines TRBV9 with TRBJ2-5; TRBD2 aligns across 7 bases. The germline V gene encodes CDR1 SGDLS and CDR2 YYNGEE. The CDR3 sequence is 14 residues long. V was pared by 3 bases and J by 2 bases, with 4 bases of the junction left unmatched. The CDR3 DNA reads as TGTGCCAGCAGCGGAACTAGCGCTCAAGAGACCCAGTACTTC. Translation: CASSGTSAQETQYF.

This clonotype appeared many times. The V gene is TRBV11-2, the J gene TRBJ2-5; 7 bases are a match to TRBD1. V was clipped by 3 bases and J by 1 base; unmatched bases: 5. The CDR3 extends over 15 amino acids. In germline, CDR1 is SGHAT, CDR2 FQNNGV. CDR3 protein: CASSLGDSTQETQYF. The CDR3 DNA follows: TGTGCCAGCAGCTTGGGGGACAGCACCCAAGAGACCCAGTACTTC.

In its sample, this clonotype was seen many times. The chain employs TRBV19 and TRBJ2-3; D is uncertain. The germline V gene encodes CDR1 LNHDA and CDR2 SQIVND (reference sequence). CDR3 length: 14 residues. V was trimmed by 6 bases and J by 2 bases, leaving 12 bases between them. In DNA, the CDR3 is TGTGCCAGTAGCGCGCTTTTACTCACAGATACGCAGTATTTT. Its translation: CASSALLLTDTQYF.

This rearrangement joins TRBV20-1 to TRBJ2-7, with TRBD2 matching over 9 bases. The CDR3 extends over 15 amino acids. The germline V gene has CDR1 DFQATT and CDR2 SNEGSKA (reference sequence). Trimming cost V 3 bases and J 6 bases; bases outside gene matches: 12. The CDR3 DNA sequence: TGCAGTGCTAGCCCCGGTGGTAGCGGGAGATCCGAGCAGTACTTC. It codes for CSASPGGSGRSEQYF.

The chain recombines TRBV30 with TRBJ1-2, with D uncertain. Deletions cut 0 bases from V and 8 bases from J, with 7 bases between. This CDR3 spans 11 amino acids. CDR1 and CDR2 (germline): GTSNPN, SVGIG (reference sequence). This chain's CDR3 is CAWSVEGGYTF. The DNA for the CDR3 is TGTGCCTGGAGTGTAGAGGGCGGCTACACCTTC.

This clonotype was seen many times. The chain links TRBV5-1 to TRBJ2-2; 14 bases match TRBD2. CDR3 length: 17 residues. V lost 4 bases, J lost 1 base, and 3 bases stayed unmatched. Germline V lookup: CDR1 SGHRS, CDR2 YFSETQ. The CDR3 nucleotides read TGCGCCAGCAGCACTGGACTAGCGGGAGGGAACACCGGGGAGCTGTTTTTT. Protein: CASSTGLAGGNTGELFF.

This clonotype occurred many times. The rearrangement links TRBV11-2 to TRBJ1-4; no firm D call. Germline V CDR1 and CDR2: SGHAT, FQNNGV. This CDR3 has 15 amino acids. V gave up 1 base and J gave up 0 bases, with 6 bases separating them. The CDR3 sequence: CASSLVSSTNEKLFF. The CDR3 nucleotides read TGTGCCAGCAGCTTAGTGTCCTCAACTAATGAAAAACTGTTTTTT.

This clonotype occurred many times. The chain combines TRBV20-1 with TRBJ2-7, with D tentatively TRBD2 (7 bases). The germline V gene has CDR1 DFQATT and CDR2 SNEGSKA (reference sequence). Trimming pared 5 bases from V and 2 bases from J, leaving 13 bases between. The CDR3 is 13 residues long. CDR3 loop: CSAAGDTTYEQYF. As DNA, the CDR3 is TGCAGTGCTGCGGGGGACACAACCTACGAGCAGTACTTC.